The source of this T cell receptor (beta chain) is a study of T cell responses to AZD1222 COVID-19 vaccine (dated by TCRdb to about 2021). Background for the entire study: AZD1222 recipients whose second dose came at about 4 weeks and those whose second dose came at about 12 weeks were combined into one group, since spike-specific TCR depth and breadth did not differ between the two schedules. A total of about 230 trial participants underwent TCR sequencing, of whom 207 received two doses of AZD1222 and about 25 received two doses of the MenACWY control vaccine. Trial participants were enrolled by age into subgroups of 18-55, 56-69 and 70-plus years, and 148, 28 and 57 TCR-sequenced participants, respectively, were included in these subgroups.

Looking up the germline V gene yields CDR1 WSHSY and CDR2 SAAADI. From its cysteine to its phenylalanine, the CDR3 spans 14 amino acids. The only DNA kept is the CDR3, 42 bases in frame from the first base. Trimming takes 10 bases off V and 5 bases off J; junction bases not matched to a gene: 11. Summary of the overall study and its limitations: Because no day 14 peak-response samples were available, repertoires were characterized only after the peak T cell response. In the small 56-69-year group, the increase in depth fell short of significance, most likely because of low power. Epitopes outside the regions mutated in the B.1.351 and B.1.1.7 variants were reportedly recognized by nearly half of the unique spike-specific TCRs. A significant rise in spike-specific TCR breadth and depth was observed after two AZD1222 doses relative to day 0 and relative to MenACWY recipients. The vaccine-associated CD4 TCRs covered the entire spike protein, and the dominant responses fell in regions 160-218 and 743-854. Only a handful of AZD1222 recipients were SARS-CoV-2 seropositive at baseline, limiting conclusions about previously exposed vaccinees. Most participants were white British and females outnumbered males, and the authors suggested that clonal diversity may have been underestimated.

The time point label, read with the paper, signifies: baseline before first vaccination. Samples from vaccinated people were obtained from the UK trials COV001 and COV002, which included a single-blind randomized controlled phase 2/3 trial of AZD1222 (ChAdOx1 nCoV-19) in healthy adults. For TCRbeta chain sequencing, PBMC samples were collected from trial participants at day 0 and at day 28 after the second dose. A word on this clone: Which antigen it targets is not known. No base quality values were provided; no much bigger clone lies one nucleotide off.

The CDR3 regions of human TCRbeta chains were analyzed by immunosequencing. The published analysis was carried out like this. Repertoire TCRs were matched against a reference library of SARS-CoV-2-specific TCRs generated with the MIRA antigen-specificity platform. Breadth was defined as the fraction of unique TCRs that were SARS-CoV-2-associated. Depth was defined as the fraction of total T cells that were SARS-CoV-2-associated. Using the MIRA data, each spike-specific TCR was assigned both to the spike region to which the TCR was reactive and to a CD4 or CD8 class. Log10-transformed breadth and depth values were compared by one-way ANOVA with Sidak's multiple comparisons tests. TCRdb stores this immuneACCESS table with in-frame sequences only. Part of the clones is absent; in the studies checked, under half of the shortfall reflects unresolved V genes, and no reason is known for the rest. That table supplies the V and J calls and clone size; D and trimming were determined from the DNA. For this sample there are 100,000 to 150,000 clones; about nine tenths appear just once. The ten largest clones represent 5.5% to 7% of the sample.

The clonotype was recovered from an adult in good health. The sample here was peripheral blood, taken on day 0 of AZD1222 vaccination. The sequence is built from TRBV10-2 and TRBJ1-5; TRBD1 lines up with 7 middle nucleotides. The CDR3 protein is CATKREGAYQPQHF. The DNA sequence follows: TGCGCCACCAAAAGGGAGGGGGCCTATCAGCCCCAGCATTTT.